Here is one T cell receptor beta chain with its context. Its target is unknown. TCRdb's copy holds only in-frame clones and misses some; the assay was immunoSEQ multiplex PCR. The sample lists some 32,000 clones, roughly 90% occurring once. Trimming cost V 6 bases and J 5 bases, with 21 bases left between them. CDR1 and CDR2 (germline): SGHTS, YDEGEE. This CDR3 is 16 amino acids long. The entry originates in a study of monozygotic twins with cystic fibrosis. General study points: In 13 of 16 pairs, V gene usage was closest to the co-twin's. Low clonality (median around 0.0095) suggested a mostly naive repertoire.

The material sequenced was blood. This clonotype was obtained from a girl aged 2 to 9 with cystic fibrosis. V is TRBV5-8 and J is TRBJ2-1; D tentatively fits TRBD1 or TRBD2 (5 bases each). CDR3 in DNA: TGTGCCAGCACCTTTGTGAGGGGATGGGGTCACAATGAGCAGTTCTTC. Protein sequence: CASTFVRGWGHNEQFF.